Listed below are T cell receptor beta chains from one sample, sequenced in a study of control samples from healthy donors and cancer patients. Profiled with immunoSEQ multiplex PCR; TCRdb holds only in-frame clones, not every one. The sample shows around 94,000 clones, about 86% of them seen only once. Sequences were obtained from blood. The receptors were gathered from a woman aged 45 to 65 in good health. Each CDR3 is given with its conserved first and last residue. The order of the fields is J gene, clone size, V gene, D gene, CDR3 protein, CDR3 DNA. D genes are given only for firm matches. Some rows mark clone size as missing; the rest say once, few, many or name a class of expanded clone.

J gene: TRBJ2-1
clone size: .
V gene: TRBV27
D gene: TRBD2
CDR3 protein: CASSLGTSGTYNEQFF
CDR3 DNA: TGTGCCAGCAGTTTAGGGACTAGCGGGACTTACAATGAGCAGTTCTTC

J gene: TRBJ1-2
clone size: .
V gene: TRBV27
D gene: .
CDR3 protein: CASSLRPLGADYGYTF
CDR3 DNA: TGTGCCAGCAGTTTACGACCACTAGGTGCCGACTATGGCTACACCTTC

J gene: TRBJ1-4
clone size: .
V gene: TRBV27
D gene: .
CDR3 protein: CASSSQPATNEKLFF
CDR3 DNA: TGTGCCAGCAGTTCCCAGCCTGCAACTAATGAAAAACTGTTTTTT

J gene: TRBJ2-3
clone size: .
V gene: TRBV7-2
D gene: TRBD2
CDR3 protein: CASSSGPGTTAPYF
CDR3 DNA: TGTGCCAGCAGCTCCGGCCCCGGGACTACCGCACCCTATTTT

J gene: TRBJ1-2
clone size: once
V gene: TRBV18
D gene: .
CDR3 protein: CASSPLGRNYGYTF
CDR3 DNA: TGTGCCAGCTCACCCTTGGGACGGAACTATGGCTACACCTTC

J gene: TRBJ2-7
clone size: .
V gene: TRBV29-1
D gene: .
CDR3 protein: CSVLLLGKGIVSYEQYF
CDR3 DNA: TGCAGCGTTCTGTTACTAGGAAAAGGTATAGTATCCTACGAGCAGTACTTC

J gene: TRBJ1-1
clone size: .
V gene: TRBV10-3
D gene: .
CDR3 protein: CAISGSGPNTEAFF
CDR3 DNA: TGTGCCATCAGTGGTTCAGGGCCGAACACTGAAGCTTTCTTT

J gene: TRBJ1-2
clone size: .
V gene: TRBV4-2
D gene: .
CDR3 protein: CASSQDTYGNYGYTF
CDR3 DNA: TGTGCCAGCAGCCAAGACACCTATGGTAACTATGGCTACACCTTC

J gene: TRBJ1-2
clone size: once
V gene: TRBV5-5
D gene: .
CDR3 protein: CASSLQMSGGYTF
CDR3 DNA: TGTGCCAGCAGCTTGCAGATGTCGGGTGGCTACACCTTC

J gene: TRBJ2-7
clone size: .
V gene: TRBV5-5
D gene: TRBD1
CDR3 protein: CASSLQGAYEQYF
CDR3 DNA: TGTGCCAGCAGCTTGCAGGGGGCTTACGAGCAGTACTTC

J gene: TRBJ2-6
clone size: .
V gene: TRBV3-1/TRBV3-2
D gene: .
CDR3 protein: CASRRQASGANVLTF
CDR3 DNA: TGTGCCAGCAGAAGACAGGCGTCTGGGGCCAACGTCCTGACTTTC

J gene: TRBJ1-1
clone size: .
V gene: TRBV5-4
D gene: .
CDR3 protein: CASSLGQVPNTEAFF
CDR3 DNA: TGTGCCAGCAGCTTGGGACAGGTCCCCAACACTGAAGCTTTCTTT

J gene: TRBJ1-1
clone size: .
V gene: TRBV19
D gene: .
CDR3 protein: CASSIWSGDTEAFF
CDR3 DNA: TGTGCCAGTAGTATATGGTCAGGGGACACTGAAGCTTTCTTT

J gene: TRBJ1-1
clone size: .
V gene: TRBV7-8
D gene: TRBD1
CDR3 protein: CASSPRGPAFF
CDR3 DNA: TGTGCCAGCAGCCCCAGGGGGCCGGCTTTCTTT

J gene: TRBJ2-7
clone size: .
V gene: TRBV5-8
D gene: TRBD2
CDR3 protein: CASSRGTSGLSYEQYF
CDR3 DNA: TGTGCCAGCAGCCGTGGGACTAGCGGGCTGAGCTACGAGCAGTACTTC

J gene: TRBJ1-2
clone size: .
V gene: TRBV18
D gene: .
CDR3 protein: CASSGQPAGGYTF
CDR3 DNA: TGTGCCAGCTCCGGACAGCCCGCCGGTGGCTACACCTTC

J gene: TRBJ2-1
clone size: .
V gene: TRBV19
D gene: .
CDR3 protein: CASSTESSASEQFF
CDR3 DNA: TGTGCCAGTAGTACCGAATCTAGCGCCTCTGAGCAGTTCTTC

J gene: TRBJ1-1
clone size: .
V gene: TRBV18
D gene: TRBD1
CDR3 protein: CASSPQGADDTEAFF
CDR3 DNA: TGTGCCAGCTCGCCGCAGGGGGCAGACGACACTGAAGCTTTCTTT

J gene: TRBJ1-2
clone size: .
V gene: TRBV3-1/TRBV3-2
D gene: .
CDR3 protein: CASSQEGARGYTF
CDR3 DNA: TGTGCCAGCAGCCAAGAGGGGGCGCGCGGCTACACCTTC

J gene: TRBJ1-1
clone size: few
V gene: TRBV27
D gene: TRBD1
CDR3 protein: CASSLPPPTGRITEAFF
CDR3 DNA: TGTGCCAGCAGTTTACCCCCTCCGACAGGGAGGATCACTGAAGCTTTCTTT

J gene: TRBJ1-2
clone size: once
V gene: TRBV10-3
D gene: TRBD1
CDR3 protein: CAISESEWTGDSLFYGYTF
CDR3 DNA: TGTGCCATCAGTGAGTCTGAGTGGACAGGGGACAGTCTATTCTATGGCTACACCTTC

J gene: TRBJ1-4
clone size: .
V gene: TRBV10-1
D gene: .
CDR3 protein: CASSEEVGQNNEKLFF
CDR3 DNA: TGCGCCAGCAGTGAAGAAGTCGGACAGAATAATGAAAAACTGTTTTTT

J gene: TRBJ1-2
clone size: .
V gene: TRBV6-5
D gene: .
CDR3 protein: CASTPDSNYGYTF
CDR3 DNA: TGTGCCAGCACCCCGGACTCAAACTATGGCTACACCTTC

J gene: TRBJ1-5
clone size: .
V gene: TRBV6-6
D gene: .
CDR3 protein: CASIEGGLGNQPQHF
CDR3 DNA: TGTGCCAGCATCGAAGGGGGACTGGGAAATCAGCCCCAGCATTTT

J gene: TRBJ2-7
clone size: once
V gene: TRBV10-3
D gene: TRBD2
CDR3 protein: CAISFSGGKAYEQYF
CDR3 DNA: TGTGCCATCAGCTTTAGCGGGGGGAAGGCCTACGAGCAGTACTTC

J gene: TRBJ2-5
clone size: .
V gene: TRBV11-2
D gene: TRBD2
CDR3 protein: CASSSGLAVETQYF
CDR3 DNA: TGTGCCAGCAGCTCCGGACTAGCAGTCGAGACCCAGTACTTC

J gene: TRBJ1-1
clone size: .
V gene: TRBV6-1
D gene: .
CDR3 protein: CASSEFGRLNTEAFF
CDR3 DNA: TGTGCCAGCAGTGAATTCGGCAGACTGAACACTGAAGCTTTCTTT

J gene: TRBJ2-4
clone size: .
V gene: TRBV27
D gene: .
CDR3 protein: CASSPGLNIQYF
CDR3 DNA: TGTGCCAGCAGTCCAGGACTCAACATTCAGTACTTC

J gene: TRBJ1-6
clone size: .
V gene: TRBV7-8
D gene: .
CDR3 protein: CASSRNYNSPLHF
CDR3 DNA: TGTGCCAGCAGCCGGAATTATAATTCACCCCTCCACTTT

J gene: TRBJ1-2
clone size: .
V gene: TRBV10-3
D gene: TRBD1
CDR3 protein: CAISGYKTGQESGGYTF
CDR3 DNA: TGTGCCATCAGTGGATATAAAACGGGACAGGAATCTGGTGGCTACACCTTC

J gene: TRBJ2-7
clone size: .
V gene: TRBV7-3
D gene: TRBD1
CDR3 protein: CASSPDRGGYEQYF
CDR3 DNA: TGTGCCAGCAGCCCGGACAGGGGGGGTTACGAGCAGTACTTC

J gene: TRBJ2-2
clone size: .
V gene: TRBV6-2/TRBV6-3
D gene: .
CDR3 protein: CASSYGVLNTGELFF
CDR3 DNA: TGTGCCAGCAGTTATGGGGTATTGAACACCGGGGAGCTGTTTTTT

J gene: TRBJ2-2
clone size: once
V gene: TRBV7-3
D gene: .
CDR3 protein: CASSLLTGELFF
CDR3 DNA: TGTGCCAGCAGCCTGCTCACCGGGGAGCTGTTTTTT

J gene: TRBJ2-3
clone size: .
V gene: TRBV4-3
D gene: TRBD2
CDR3 protein: CASSQGRLAGGVDTQYF
CDR3 DNA: TGCGCCAGCAGCCAAGGCAGACTAGCGGGGGGAGTAGATACGCAGTATTTT

J gene: TRBJ2-3
clone size: .
V gene: TRBV13
D gene: TRBD2
CDR3 protein: CASSLRTSGNTQYF
CDR3 DNA: TGTGCCAGCAGCCTCAGGACTAGCGGTAATACGCAGTATTTT

J gene: TRBJ2-7
clone size: once
V gene: TRBV6-5
D gene: TRBD2
CDR3 protein: CASSYTGTSVYEQYF
CDR3 DNA: TGTGCCAGCAGTTACACCGGGACTAGCGTCTACGAGCAGTACTTC

J gene: TRBJ1-2
clone size: once
V gene: TRBV11-2
D gene: .
CDR3 protein: CASSLGAVYSGGYTF
CDR3 DNA: TGTGCCAGCAGCTTAGGGGCAGTGTACTCGGGGGGCTACACCTTC

J gene: TRBJ2-1
clone size: .
V gene: TRBV6-1
D gene: .
CDR3 protein: CASSESRASNEQFF
CDR3 DNA: TGTGCCAGCAGTGAAAGTCGGGCTAGCAATGAGCAGTTCTTC

J gene: TRBJ2-3
clone size: .
V gene: TRBV9
D gene: TRBD1
CDR3 protein: CASSVGWTGGTDTQYF
CDR3 DNA: TGTGCCAGCAGCGTAGGATGGACAGGGGGCACAGATACGCAGTATTTT

J gene: TRBJ2-5
clone size: .
V gene: TRBV12-3/TRBV12-4
D gene: .
CDR3 protein: CASRSAGETQYF
CDR3 DNA: TGTGCCAGCAGGAGCGCGGGAGAGACCCAGTACTTC

J gene: TRBJ2-5
clone size: .
V gene: TRBV19
D gene: .
CDR3 protein: CASRELAGSQETQYF
CDR3 DNA: TGTGCCAGTAGAGAGTTGGCGGGAAGTCAAGAGACCCAGTACTTC

J gene: TRBJ2-1
clone size: .
V gene: TRBV7-3
D gene: TRBD1
CDR3 protein: CASSDRTGGTYNEQFF
CDR3 DNA: TGTGCCAGCAGCGACCGGACAGGGGGCACCTACAATGAGCAGTTCTTC

J gene: TRBJ2-3
clone size: .
V gene: TRBV9
D gene: TRBD2
CDR3 protein: CASSVAGREATDTQYF
CDR3 DNA: TGTGCCAGCAGCGTAGCTGGGCGGGAGGCGACAGATACGCAGTATTTT

J gene: TRBJ2-7
clone size: .
V gene: TRBV6-5
D gene: .
CDR3 protein: CAGSGRVGEQYF
CDR3 DNA: TGTGCCGGATCTGGGCGGGTAGGGGAGCAGTACTTC

J gene: TRBJ1-1
clone size: .
V gene: TRBV28
D gene: TRBD1
CDR3 protein: CASILPGQLNTEAFF
CDR3 DNA: TGTGCCAGCATTCTTCCGGGACAGTTGAACACTGAAGCTTTCTTT

J gene: TRBJ1-2
clone size: .
V gene: TRBV9
D gene: .
CDR3 protein: CASSVDGRPNYGYTF
CDR3 DNA: TGTGCCAGCAGCGTAGACGGCAGACCTAACTATGGCTACACCTTC

J gene: TRBJ2-2
clone size: .
V gene: TRBV4-1
D gene: .
CDR3 protein: CASSQVRGTGELFF
CDR3 DNA: TGCGCCAGCAGCCAAGTCAGGGGCACCGGGGAGCTGTTTTTT

J gene: TRBJ2-3
clone size: .
V gene: TRBV6-6
D gene: .
CDR3 protein: CASWRGSSKVADTQYF
CDR3 DNA: TGTGCCAGCTGGAGGGGGTCGTCTAAAGTTGCAGATACGCAGTATTTT

J gene: TRBJ2-3
clone size: .
V gene: TRBV4-3
D gene: .
CDR3 protein: CASSQRAVSTDTQYF
CDR3 DNA: TGCGCCAGCAGCCAGAGGGCGGTTAGCACAGATACGCAGTATTTT

J gene: TRBJ2-7
clone size: .
V gene: TRBV10-1
D gene: TRBD1
CDR3 protein: CASSGPRDRAYEQYF
CDR3 DNA: TGCGCCAGCAGTGGACCCCGGGACAGAGCCTACGAGCAGTACTTC

J gene: TRBJ1-1
clone size: .
V gene: TRBV7-6
D gene: TRBD1
CDR3 protein: CASSTLDRDNTEAFF
CDR3 DNA: TGTGCCAGCAGCACACTCGACAGGGACAACACTGAAGCTTTCTTT

J gene: TRBJ1-3
clone size: .
V gene: TRBV29-1
D gene: TRBD1
CDR3 protein: CSARGAGGGWRDTIYF
CDR3 DNA: TGCAGCGCCCGAGGGGCAGGGGGCGGATGGAGGGACACCATATATTTT

J gene: TRBJ2-3
clone size: .
V gene: TRBV9
D gene: TRBD2
CDR3 protein: CASGRGTATDTQYF
CDR3 DNA: TGTGCCAGCGGGAGGGGAACCGCCACAGATACGCAGTATTTT